The TCR beta chain under discussion was sequenced for a study of naive and memory T cell subsets. Study conclusions and caveats: Especially in CD8 cells, naive repertoires contained a few larger clonotypes, possibly CD45RA-re-expressing memory cells. Over 85% of naive TCR sequences appeared only once after error correction, unlike memory subsets. In CD4 and CD8 cells, diversity dropped from naive through EMRA.

An equimolar mix of two oligonucleotides served as the beta constant-region primer for TRBC1 and TRBC2. The ligated cDNA underwent four PCR rounds using SP2 and nested alpha and beta constant-region primers. TCRdb processed the UMI-ligation and nested PCR reads anew with MiXCR; each CDR3 protein has one entry. The sample carries some 82,000 distinct CDR3 sequences, about 11% recorded once. As concerns this clonotype: The antigen remains unidentified.

V lost 8 bases, J lost 1 base, and 15 bases lay in between. Germline V lookup: CDR1 SEHNR, CDR2 FQNEAQ (reference sequence). This CDR3 comprises 15 residues. Four subsets defined by CD45RA and CD27 were sorted after CD3, CD4, CD8 and live/dead staining. The sequence was collected from a human donor in good health. V and J are TRBV7-9 and TRBJ1-3; D perhaps matches TRBD1 (6 bases). The material sequenced was naive CD4+ T cells from blood. The chain's CDR3 is CASGGHTASGNTIYF. CDR3 DNA sequence: TGTGCCAGCGGGGGACATACAGCGTCTGGAAACACCATATATTTT.